This T cell receptor beta chain is drawn from a study of TIL therapy for anti-PD-1-resistant metastatic lung cancer. This clone was counted once. Its antigen is undetermined. Study results and limitations: After infusion, TIL clonotypes partly replaced peripheral T cells and declined over months.

Sample time point: pre-treatment sample, taken before nivolumab and TIL therapy. Sequencing used immunoSEQ v3. Each library reached about 2 million read pairs, or roughly 4.5-6 million at deep level. Clones were sequenced by immunoSEQ multiplex PCR, and TCRdb holds only the in-frame ones, with some missing. In the table there are roughly 60,000 clones, roughly 87% of which are singletons. The CDR3 spans 15 residues. Germline V gene sequence: CDR1 WSHSY, CDR2 SAAADI. V trimming: 8 bases; J trimming: 1 base; junction bases outside the gene matches: 9. Specimen: blood, collected at baseline. The V and J genes are TRBV10-2 and TRBJ2-3, with 7 nucleotides matching TRBD2. The source is a person between 30 and 80 years old with non-small cell lung cancer. CDR3 nucleotides: TGCGCCAGCTCGCCTCGGGGAGGGGGCACAGATACGCAGTATTTT. Amino acid sequence: CASSPRGGGTDTQYF.